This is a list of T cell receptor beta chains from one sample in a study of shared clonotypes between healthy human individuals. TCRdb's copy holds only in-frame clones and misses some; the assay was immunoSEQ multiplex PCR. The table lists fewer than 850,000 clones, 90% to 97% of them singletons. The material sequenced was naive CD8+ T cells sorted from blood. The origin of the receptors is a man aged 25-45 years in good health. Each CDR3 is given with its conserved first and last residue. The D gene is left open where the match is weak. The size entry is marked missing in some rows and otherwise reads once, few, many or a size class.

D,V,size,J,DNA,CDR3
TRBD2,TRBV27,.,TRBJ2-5,TGTGCCAGCAGAACTAGCGGTACCCAAGAGACCCAGTACTTC,CASRTSGTQETQYF
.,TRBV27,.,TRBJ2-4,TGTGCCAGCAGTTTATCGCGGGCTGACATTCAGTACTTC,CASSLSRADIQYF
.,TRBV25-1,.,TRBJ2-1,TGTGCCAGCAGTGTGACAGGCTACAATGAGCAGTTCTTC,CASSVTGYNEQFF
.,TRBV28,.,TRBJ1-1,TGTGCCAGCACCTGCCCCGACGGGGTGGAATGTGCTGAAGCTTTCTTT,CASTCPDGVECAEAFF
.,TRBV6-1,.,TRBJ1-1,TGTGCCAGCAGTGCGGGATTCGACTTTTCTTTCGCTGAAGCTTTCTTT,CASSAGFDFSFAEAFF
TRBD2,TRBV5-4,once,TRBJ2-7,TGTGCCAGCAGCCTAGAAACCGGGACTAACTCCTACGAGCAGTACTTC,CASSLETGTNSYEQYF
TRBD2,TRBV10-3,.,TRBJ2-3,TGTGCCATCGGGCTCGGACTAGCGGGAGAGGGAGATACGCAGTATTTT,CAIGLGLAGEGDTQYF
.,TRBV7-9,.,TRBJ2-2,TGTGCCAGCAGCTTAAGGACGGGGGAGGCCCCGAACACCGGGGAGCTGTTTTTT,CASSLRTGEAPNTGELFF
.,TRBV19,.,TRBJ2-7,TGTGCCAGTAGTATTCTCCCGGGGAGCTACGAGCAGTACTTC,CASSILPGSYEQYF
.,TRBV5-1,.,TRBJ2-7,TGCGCCAGCAACTGGGGGGGCCCCTCCGGGTACGAGCAGTACTTC,CASNWGGPSGYEQYF
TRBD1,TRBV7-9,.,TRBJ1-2,TGTGCCAGCAGCTATTATTCAGGGGGCCCACGAAACTATGGCTACACCTTC,CASSYYSGGPRNYGYTF
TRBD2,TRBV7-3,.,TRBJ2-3,TGTGCCAGCAGCCCGGGGGGGGGCGGGAGTACAGATACGCAGTATTTT,CASSPGGGGSTDTQYF